Each of the 10 T cell receptor beta chains below was sequenced from the same sample in a study of blood T cell repertoires in COVID-19 (dated by TCRdb to about 2020). Library preparation was by the immunoSEQ multiplex PCR assay. The source is immuneACCESS, and TCRdb retained only in-frame sequences with V and J called. Part of the clones is not carried over; for the studies checked, unresolved V genes explain less than half of this, and the remainder is unexplained. This sample comprises more than 200,000 clones, around 80% of them detected only once. Clones ranked in the top ten supply 1.8% of the sample. The sequenced material came from PBMCs or T cells enriched from blood (not recorded which). These receptors all stem from a man aged 55 to 69 who had recovered from COVID-19.

The chain recombines TRBV12-2 with TRBJ2-7; no DNA check was done on the table's D call, TRBD2. TRBV12-2 is annotated as a pseudogene. CDR3 length equals 13 residues. CDR3 sequence (DNA): TGTGCAAGTCGCTTAGGTTTCTGCTACGAGCAGTACTTC. This sequence encodes CASRLGFCYEQYF.

V gene TRBV18 combines with J gene TRBJ2-7; weak D call: TRBD1 (6 bases). V was clipped by 3 bases and J by 6 bases, with 12 bases between them. The germline CDR1 and CDR2 sequences are KGHSH and LQKENI. This CDR3 has 13 residues. This chain's CDR3 is CASSPLGTSEQYF. In DNA form, the CDR3 reads TGTGCCAGCTCACCCCTTGGGACATCCGAGCAGTACTTC.

The CDR3 region is CAWHRQGGTEAFF. The DNA of the CDR3 is TGTGCCTGGCACAGACAGGGTGGGACTGAAGCTTTCTTT. The gene calls are TRBV30 and TRBJ1-1, with 7 bases lining up with TRBD1. V shed 5 bases, J shed 5 bases, and the junction held 8 bases outside the gene matches. Germline V gives CDR1 GTSNPN, CDR2 SVGIG (reference sequence). The CDR3 length is 13 residues.

The chain combines TRBV6-5 with TRBJ2-5, with D possibly TRBD1 on 6 matching bases. The CDR3 length is 13 residues. Germline loops: CDR1 MNHEY, CDR2 SVGAGI. V was cut by 11 bases and J by 4 bases, with 17 bases left in between. CDR3 sequence (DNA): TGTGCCGCACAGGGTTCAGGGGTAGAGACCCAGTACTTC. The encoded protein is CAAQGSGVETQYF.

This clone was seen just once. J is TRBJ2-6 and V is TRBV7-9; possibly TRBD1 for D (6 bases). Per germline, CDR1 SEHNR and CDR2 FQNEAQ (reference sequence). V was pared by 0 bases and J by 4 bases, with 10 bases between. CDR3 length: 16 residues. CDR3 DNA: TGTGCCAGCAGCTTAGCAACAGGGTCGGGGGCCAACGTCCTGACTTTC. This codes for CASSLATGSGANVLTF. The whole variable domain, filled in from reference TRBV7-9 and TRBJ2-6, reads DTGVSQNPRHKITKRGQNVTFRCDPISEHNRLYWYRQTLGQGPEFLTYFQNEAQLEKSRLLSDRFSAERPKGSFSTLEIQRTEQGDSAMYLCASSLATGSGANVLTFGAGSRLTVL.

V usage is TRBV7-8 and J usage is TRBJ1-3; the D is unclear. CDR1 and CDR2 from the germline V gene are SGHVS and FQNEAQ. The V and J ends lost 1 base and 2 bases respectively, with 12 bases between them. CDR3 length: 16 residues. The CDR3 protein is CASSLVYEEAGNTIYF. CDR3 sequence (DNA): TGTGCCAGCAGCTTAGTGTACGAGGAGGCTGGAAACACCATATATTTT.

V is TRBV19 and J is TRBJ2-3; the match to TRBD1 covers 10 bases. The germline gives CDR1 LNHDA, CDR2 SQIVND (reference sequence). The CDR3 sequence is 15 residues long. J was trimmed by 3 bases and V by 5 bases; bases with no gene match: 5. This chain's CDR3 is CASSGGQGRTDTQYF. CDR3 sequence (DNA): TGTGCCAGTAGTGGGGGACAGGGGAGAACAGATACGCAGTATTTT.

J is TRBJ1-4 and V is TRBV2, with 8 bases that match TRBD1. V gave up 0 bases and J gave up 8 bases; unmatched junction bases: 5. The CDR3 totals 15 residues. The V gene's germline CDR1 is SNHLY and CDR2 FYNNEI. CDR3 in amino acids: CASSEAGQGYEKLFF. CDR3 coding DNA: TGTGCCAGCAGTGAAGCCGGACAGGGTTACGAAAAACTGTTTTTT.

The chain links TRBV6-5 to TRBJ2-7; 10 nucleotides match TRBD1. CDR1 and CDR2 (germline): MNHEY, SVGAGI. This CDR3 region has 14 residues. Trimming removed 10 bases from V and 4 bases from J; junction bases left unmatched: 10. CDR3 sequence: CAIMPAGQGYEQYF. The CDR3 region has the DNA TGTGCCATAATGCCCGCGGGACAGGGGTACGAGCAGTACTTC.

This clone was seen just once. The chain combines TRBV14 with TRBJ1-2; D not resolved. Germline lookup yields CDR1 SGHDN and CDR2 FVKESK. The CDR3 runs to 14 residues. Trimming removed 0 bases from V and 4 bases from J, with 9 bases in between. DNA of the CDR3: TGTGCCAGCAGCCAAGATCGGTTATCCTATGGCTACACCTTC. This gives the protein CASSQDRLSYGYTF.